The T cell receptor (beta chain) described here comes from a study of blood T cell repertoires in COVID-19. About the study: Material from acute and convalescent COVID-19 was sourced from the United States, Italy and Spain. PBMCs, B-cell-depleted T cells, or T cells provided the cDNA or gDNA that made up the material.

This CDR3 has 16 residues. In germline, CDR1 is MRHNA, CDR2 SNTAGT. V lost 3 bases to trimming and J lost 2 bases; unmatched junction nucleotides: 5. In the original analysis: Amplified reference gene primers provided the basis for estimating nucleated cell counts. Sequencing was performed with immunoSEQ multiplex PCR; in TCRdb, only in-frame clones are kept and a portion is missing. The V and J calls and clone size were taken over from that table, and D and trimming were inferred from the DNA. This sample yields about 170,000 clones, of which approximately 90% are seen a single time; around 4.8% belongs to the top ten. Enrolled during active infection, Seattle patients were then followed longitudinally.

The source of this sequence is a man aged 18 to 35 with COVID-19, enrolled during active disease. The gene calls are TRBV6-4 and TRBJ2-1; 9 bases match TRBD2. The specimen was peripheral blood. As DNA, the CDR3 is TGTGCCAGCAGTGAAGAAGCGGGAGGAGCCTACAATGAGCAGTTCTTC. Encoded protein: CASSEEAGGAYNEQFF.